The rows below give T cell receptor beta chains drawn from one sample of a study of cytomegalovirus exposure and HLA in healthy donors. Sequenced by immunoSEQ multiplex PCR; TCRdb stores in-frame clones only, minus some. Found here are 150,000 to 200,000 clones, approximately 81% of them singletons; the top ten hold around 0.96%. The sequenced material came from PBMCs. The receptors shown here come from a man aged 30-40 years in good health and CMV-seronegative. The CDR3 runs from the conserved cysteine through the conserved F or W. D genes are given only for firm matches. Size is omitted from some rows. Given values are once, few, many or a class for expanded clones.

CASSQAQGDTEAFF,TGTGCCAGCAGCCAAGCGCAGGGGGACACTGAAGCTTTCTTT,TRBD1,.,TRBJ1-1,TRBV4-2
CASSVPRQGDGNQPQHF,TGTGCCAGCAGTGTCCCTCGACAGGGGGACGGCAATCAGCCCCAGCATTTT,TRBD1,.,TRBJ1-5,TRBV2
CASSVGGGRGELFF,TGTGCCAGCAGCGTAGGGGGAGGAAGGGGGGAGCTGTTTTTT,.,.,TRBJ2-2,TRBV9
CASSSRTSGRLKETQYF,TGTGCCAGCAGCTCGCGAACTAGCGGGAGACTCAAGGAGACCCAGTACTTC,TRBD2,.,TRBJ2-5,TRBV7-2
CASSMGGGVGETQYF,TGTGCCAGTAGTATGGGCGGGGGGGTCGGAGAGACCCAGTACTTC,TRBD2,.,TRBJ2-5,TRBV19
CASSLYGNTDTQYF,TGTGCCAGCAGCTTGTACGGGAATACAGATACGCAGTATTTT,.,few,TRBJ2-3,TRBV5-4
CASSLEGQGNEKLFF,TGCGCCAGCAGCTTGGAGGGACAGGGTAATGAAAAACTGTTTTTT,TRBD1,.,TRBJ1-4,TRBV5-1
CASSLLGAVIPETQYF,TGCGCCAGCAGCTTGTTGGGGGCGGTCATTCCAGAGACCCAGTACTTC,.,.,TRBJ2-5,TRBV5-1
CASSSEDIRITEAFF,TGTGCCAGCAGCTCTGAGGACATCCGGATCACTGAAGCTTTCTTT,.,.,TRBJ1-1,TRBV5-6
CASSFMNRGTGELFF,TGTGCCAGCAGCTTTATGAACAGGGGGACCGGGGAGCTGTTTTTT,TRBD1,.,TRBJ2-2,TRBV7-6
CASTASGGVVGETQYF,TGCGCCAGCACCGCATCGGGGGGGGTCGTAGGGGAGACCCAGTACTTC,TRBD2,.,TRBJ2-5,TRBV23-1
CASSQERLSYEQYF,TGTGCCAGCAGCCAAGAACGTCTATCCTACGAGCAGTACTTC,.,.,TRBJ2-7,TRBV4-2
CASSLGSGGASSYNEQFF,TGTGCCAGCAGCTTGGGTAGCGGGGGGGCAAGCTCCTACAATGAGCAGTTCTTC,TRBD2,.,TRBJ2-1,TRBV7-6
CASSSITPGQGILTDHYEQYF,TGCGCCAGCAGCTCCATTACACCGGGACAGGGCATACTTACAGACCACTACGAGCAGTACTTC,TRBD1,.,TRBJ2-7,TRBV5-1
CASSISASTDTQYF,TGCGCCAGCAGCATAAGCGCTAGCACAGATACGCAGTATTTT,.,.,TRBJ2-3,TRBV5-1
CASSVDRHISGNTIYF,TGTGCCAGCAGCGTTGACAGACACATCTCTGGAAACACCATATATTTT,.,.,TRBJ1-3,TRBV9
CASSYATGGANTEAFF,TGTGCCAGCAGTTACGCGACAGGGGGCGCCAACACTGAAGCTTTCTTT,TRBD1,.,TRBJ1-1,TRBV6-6
CASSPKWGVSEAFF,TGTGCCAGCAGCCCGAAGTGGGGGGTCTCTGAAGCTTTCTTT,.,.,TRBJ1-1,TRBV5-4
CASSQHTRLRYNEQFF,TGCGCCAGCAGTCAACACACCCGGTTGAGGTACAATGAGCAGTTCTTC,.,once,TRBJ2-1,TRBV23-1
CSVAERSQLRGYTF,TGCAGCGTTGCGGAGAGGAGCCAACTACGGGGCTACACCTTC,.,.,TRBJ1-2,TRBV29-1
CASSLPDTGGSKPQHF,TGTGCCAGCAGTTTGCCAGACACAGGGGGGAGCAAGCCCCAGCATTTT,TRBD1,.,TRBJ1-5,TRBV28
CANGHMGQGTYEQYF,TGTGCCAACGGTCATATGGGACAGGGTACCTACGAGCAGTACTTC,TRBD1,.,TRBJ2-7,TRBV5-4
CASSSDRVQAFF,TGTGCCAGCAGCTCTGACAGGGTTCAAGCTTTCTTT,TRBD1,.,TRBJ1-1,TRBV5-6
CASSSTGGKSYNEQFF,TGTGCCAGCAGCTCGACGGGGGGAAAGTCCTACAATGAGCAGTTCTTC,TRBD2,.,TRBJ2-1,TRBV11-2
CASSSDRTSYEQYF,TGTGCCAGCAGCTCCGACAGGACCTCCTACGAGCAGTACTTC,.,.,TRBJ2-7,TRBV5-4
CASIPGGSRYEQYF,TGTGCCAGCATCCCGGGAGGCAGCCGCTACGAGCAGTACTTC,TRBD2,.,TRBJ2-7,TRBV6-1
CASSHRDTLAIIKRPQHF,TGTGCCAGCAGCCACCGGGACACCCTAGCAATCATCAAGAGGCCCCAGCATTTT,.,.,TRBJ1-5,TRBV5-8
CASSVGPGGLNEQFF,TGTGCCAGCAGCGTAGGCCCAGGGGGCCTGAATGAGCAGTTCTTC,TRBD1,.,TRBJ2-1,TRBV9
CASSPLGSGYNEQFF,TGTGCCAGCTCACCTTTGGGTAGCGGTTACAATGAGCAGTTCTTC,.,.,TRBJ2-1,TRBV28
CASSVRALRDGDEQYF,TGTGCCAGCAGCGTCCGAGCCCTCCGTGACGGGGACGAGCAGTACTTC,.,.,TRBJ2-7,TRBV2
CASSLVAGGTYEQYF,TGTGCCAGCAGCTTAGTAGCGGGAGGGACCTACGAGCAGTACTTC,TRBD2,.,TRBJ2-7,TRBV7-8
CASSLVASGGYEQYF,TGTGCCAGCAGCTTAGTGGCTAGCGGGGGCTACGAGCAGTACTTC,TRBD2,.,TRBJ2-7,TRBV11-2